Below, 30 T cell receptor beta chains from the same sample are listed, as sequenced in a study of CD8 T cells in ankylosing spondylitis. MiXCR, run by TCRdb on the 5' RACE reads, gives a single entry per CDR3 protein. The sample has about 140,000 distinct CDR3 sequences, roughly 8.8% seen once. The sequenced sample consisted of synovial fluid, either unsorted or a sorted T cell fraction (not recorded which). All receptors come from a male donor with ankylosing spondylitis.

This clonotype occurred a few times. This chain joins TRBV24-1 and TRBJ2-5; TRBD1 agrees at 9 bases. This CDR3 spans 16 amino acids. V was pared by 3 bases and J by 4 bases, with 8 bases of the junction left unmatched. Germline values: CDR1 KGHDR, CDR2 SFDVKD. This chain's CDR3 is CATSDTKDRGGETQYF. The CDR3 nucleotides read TGTGCCACCAGTGATACTAAGGACAGGGGAGGAGAGACCCAGTACTTC.

The chain couples TRBV5-6 to TRBJ2-1, with 9 bases lining up with TRBD2. V dropped 3 bases and J dropped 13; count of bases not matched to a gene: 11. The CDR3 covers 14 residues. The germline CDR1 and CDR2 sequences are SGHDT and YYEEEE. The CDR3 region is CASSWQGGGATQFF. DNA of the CDR3: TGTGCCAGCAGCTGGCAGGGCGGGGGGGCCACCCAGTTCTTC.

J is TRBJ2-1 and V is TRBV28; TRBD1 is a possible D gene (5 bases). The CDR3 is 16 residues long. V lost 5 bases and J 0 bases, leaving 14 bases between the germline ends. Germline CDR1 MDHEN, CDR2 SYDVKM. The CDR3 DNA sequence: TGTGCCAGCAGTCTCGCAGGGCTGCCCTCCTACAATGAGCAGTTCTTC. Amino acid sequence: CASSLAGLPSYNEQFF.

The gene calls are TRBV5-1 and TRBJ2-5; 11 nucleotides match TRBD2. CDR3 length equals 16 residues. Germline V gene lookup returns CDR1 SGHRS and CDR2 YFSETQ. The trim removed 1 base at V and 3 bases at J, leaving 5 bases unmatched. The CDR3 reads CASSLFLSGGEETQYF. In DNA, the CDR3 is TGCGCCAGCAGCTTGTTTCTTAGCGGGGGGGAAGAGACCCAGTACTTC. The full variable domain, rest sourced from reference TRBV5-1 and TRBJ2-5, is KAGVTQTPRYLIKTRGQQVTLSCSPISGHRSVSWYQQTPGQGLQFLFEYFSETQRNKGNFPGRFSGRQFSNSRSEMNVSTLELGDSALYLCASSLFLSGGEETQYFGPGTRLLVL.

At least ten counts were recorded for this clonotype. This chain links TRBV11-2 with TRBJ2-1; TRBD1 matches at 8 bases. V dropped 5 bases and J dropped 13; count of bases not matched to a gene: 16. Germline V gives CDR1 SGHAT, CDR2 FQNNGV. The CDR3 runs 15 residues. CDR3 in DNA: TGTGCCAGCAGCCCTCTGCCGGGACAGGAGCTGAAACAGTTCTTC. Its protein product is CASSPLPGQELKQFF.

This clonotype is a singleton in its sample. The chain combines TRBV10-1 with TRBJ2-7, with TRBD1 matching 10 bases. This CDR3 region has 12 residues. Germline loops: CDR1 WNHNN, CDR2 SYGVQD (reference sequence). The V segment lost 0 bases and the J segment 12 bases; nucleotides outside the gene matches: 2. The CDR3 nucleotides read TGCGCCAGCAGTGAGTCCGGGACAGGGGCGTACTTC. Translation: CASSESGTGAYF.

This clonotype was recorded at least ten times. V gene TRBV29-1 combines with J gene TRBJ2-1; 10 nucleotides line up with TRBD2. The V gene's germline CDR1 is SQVTM and CDR2 ANQGSEA. V was pared by 7 bases and J by 6 bases, with 6 bases of the junction left unmatched. This CDR3 spans 13 amino acids. The CDR3 region has the DNA TGCAGCGCCTATAGGACTAGCGGCAATGAGCAGTTCTTC. Its protein product is CSAYRTSGNEQFF.

The chain recombines TRBV5-1 with TRBJ1-1, with 7 bases fitting TRBD1. With 4 bases clipped from V and 4 bases from J, the junction kept 4 bases outside the gene matches. The germline CDR1 and CDR2 sequences are SGHRS and YFSETQ. The CDR3 runs to 13 residues. Here the CDR3 DNA reads TGCGCCAGCAGCACGACAGGGAGCACTGAAGCTTTCTTT. Protein sequence: CASSTTGSTEAFF.

This clonotype was counted many times. CDR3 residues: CSAPGQFTYEQYF. For the CDR3, the DNA is TGCAGTGCCCCGGGACAGTTTACCTACGAGCAGTACTTC. This chain joins TRBV20-1 and TRBJ2-7; 7 bases line up with TRBD1. The germline gives CDR1 DFQATT, CDR2 SNEGSKA (reference sequence). J was trimmed by 2 bases and V by 6 bases; bases with no gene match: 7. This CDR3 region has 13 residues.

The chain joins TRBV11-2 to TRBJ2-1; 13 bases line up with TRBD2. J lost 4 bases, V lost 5 bases, and 8 bases had no gene match. This CDR3 contains 17 residues. Looked up from germline, CDR1 is SGHAT and CDR2 is FQNNGV. The CDR3 is CASSHPGLAGAYNEQFF. CDR3 nucleotide sequence: TGTGCCAGCAGCCATCCCGGACTAGCGGGGGCTTACAATGAGCAGTTCTTC.

This chain links TRBV6-2 or TRBV6-3 with TRBJ2-3; D is perhaps TRBD2 (6 bases). The length of the CDR3 is 12 residues. V dropped 7 bases and J dropped 5 bases, with 10 bases sitting between them. Looked up from germline, CDR1 is MNHEY and CDR2 is SVGEGT. This chain's CDR3 is CASTTGGDTQYF. CDR3 sequence (DNA): TGTGCCAGCACTACCGGGGGAGATACGCAGTATTTT.

This clonotype was detected a few times. The rearrangement uses TRBV20-1 and TRBJ1-6, with D uncertain. The CDR3 extends over 12 amino acids. Germline loops: CDR1 DFQATT, CDR2 SNEGSKA (reference sequence). V lost 7 bases, J lost 2 bases, and 6 bases lay in between. The chain's CDR3 is CSGDPYNSPLHF. In DNA, the CDR3 is TGCAGTGGAGACCCCTATAATTCACCCCTCCACTTT.

This clonotype showed up just once. This clone may be a read error of a much larger clone one base away. This CDR3 is missing its conserved last phenylalanine or tryptophan, likely due to a read error. The chain recombines TRBV7-8 with TRBJ2-1; tentatively, D is TRBD1 or TRBD2 (6 bases each). The germline gives CDR1 SGHVS, CDR2 FQNEAQ. The CDR3 has 15 amino acids. Trimming left V 6 bases short and J 8 bases short, with 20 bases between. Here the CDR3 reads CASSRGAWMYDEQFL. The CDR3 coding sequence is TGTGCCAGCAGTAGGGGGGCGTGGATGTACGATGAGCAGTTCCTC.

The V and J genes are TRBV20-1 and TRBJ2-3; 11 bases are a match to TRBD2. In germline, CDR1 is DFQATT, CDR2 SNEGSKA (reference sequence). This CDR3 has 13 residues. CDR3 bases: TGCAGCGGGGGACTAGCGGGCACAGATACGCAGTATTTT. Translation: CSGGLAGTDTQYF.

The genes are TRBV3-1 and TRBJ1-2; 7 nucleotides match TRBD1. In germline, CDR1 is LGHDT, CDR2 YNNKEL (reference sequence). Trimming cost V 6 bases and J 6 bases; bases outside gene matches: 7. The CDR3 loop spans 13 amino acids. CDR3 nucleotides: TGTGCCAGCAGAACGTGGCAGGGGGATGGCTACACCTTC. It is translated as CASRTWQGDGYTF.

This clonotype was recorded many times. The chain uses TRBV5-1 and TRBJ2-3, with D maybe TRBD1 (6 bases). V was cut by 0 bases and J by 1 base, with 9 bases left in between. The CDR3 spans 15 residues. In germline, CDR1 is SGHRS, CDR2 YFSETQ. The CDR3 bases are TGCGCCAGCAGCTTGGACAGGGTGGGCACAGATACGCAGTATTTT. Its protein product is CASSLDRVGTDTQYF.

This clonotype was seen repeatedly, ten times or more. The chain is built from TRBV30 and TRBJ2-1, with a possible D match to TRBD1 (6 bases). The germline V gene encodes CDR1 GTSNPN and CDR2 SVGIG (reference sequence). Deletions cut 4 bases from V and 5 bases from J, with 15 bases between. The CDR3 has 14 amino acids. As DNA, the CDR3 is TGTGCCTGGAACAGGGCAGGGGTGGACAATGAGCAGTTCTTC. Translation: CAWNRAGVDNEQFF.

V usage is TRBV12-3 or TRBV12-4 and J usage is TRBJ1-5, with D hard to call. V shed 1 base and J shed 7 bases, with 5 bases lying between them. The CDR3 spans 12 residues. The CDR3 is CASSLVEQPQHF. The CDR3 coding sequence is TGTGCCAGCAGTTTAGTTGAGCAGCCCCAGCATTTT.

This clonotype was seen repeatedly, ten times or more. The gene calls are TRBV7-2 and TRBJ2-5, with TRBD1 as a possible D gene (7 bases). Germline CDR1 SGHTA, CDR2 FQGNSA. CDR3 size: 19 residues. V was cut by 11 bases and J by 2 bases, with 33 bases left in between. In nucleotides, the CDR3 is TGTGCCTCACAGAGCCGGAGGGGGGAAACAGGGGAAAAACAAGAGACCCAGTACTTC. Translating it yields CASQSRRGETGEKQETQYF.

This clonotype was detected many times. The rearrangement uses TRBV7-3 and TRBJ1-1, with 9 bases that match TRBD1. Trimming took 2 bases from V and 4 from J; bases not matched to a gene: 11. The CDR3 is 17 amino acids. The V gene's germline CDR1 is SGHTA and CDR2 FQGTGA. CDR3: CASSLLGQGRGSTEAFF. CDR3 bases: TGTGCCAGCAGCTTATTGGGACAGGGTCGGGGGAGCACTGAAGCTTTCTTT.

This clonotype was recorded at least ten times. The rearrangement joins TRBV12-3 or TRBV12-4 to TRBJ1-5, with D unclear. The CDR3 is made up of 12 amino acids. V lost 4 bases and J 6 bases, leaving 7 bases between the germline ends. The CDR3 region has the DNA TGTGCCAGCAGTTACGGAGTTCAGCCCCAGCATTTT. Residues: CASSYGVQPQHF.

The genes are TRBV6-5 and TRBJ1-5; a weak D match, TRBD1 (6 bases). Trimming stripped 5 bases from V and 6 bases from J, with 14 bases between. Germline V gene lookup returns CDR1 MNHEY and CDR2 SVGAGI. The CDR3 is 14 amino acids. Written as DNA, the CDR3 is TGTGCCAGCAGTCGAGGGGGTGTGAGTCAGCCCCAGCATTTT. It encodes CASSRGGVSQPQHF.

This clonotype was detected many times. V and J are TRBV24-1 and TRBJ2-5; weak D call: TRBD1 (6 bases). CDR1 KGHDR and CDR2 SFDVKD come from the germline V gene. V lost 3 bases and J lost 1, with 8 bases in between. There are 14 residues in the CDR3. CDR3 loop: CATSDPTGQETQYF. CDR3 in DNA: TGTGCCACCAGTGATCCGACAGGCCAAGAGACCCAGTACTTC.

This clonotype came up many times. The chain has TRBV28 and TRBJ2-1; the D gene could be TRBD1 or TRBD2 (7 bases each). V was clipped by 5 bases and J by 4 bases, with 15 bases between them. The CDR3 has 15 residues. Germline CDR1 MDHEN, CDR2 SYDVKM. The CDR3 loop is CASSPTQGGYNEQFF. As DNA, the CDR3 is TGTGCCAGCAGTCCTACGCAGGGGGGGTACAATGAGCAGTTCTTC.

At least ten counts were recorded for this clonotype. The chain combines TRBV12-3 or TRBV12-4 with TRBJ1-5, with no clear D. V lost 1 base to trimming and J lost 8 bases, with 9 bases between them. CDR3 length: 13 residues. The CDR3 sequence: CASSLDGFEPQHF. CDR3 sequence (DNA): TGTGCCAGCAGTTTAGACGGCTTCGAGCCCCAGCATTTT.

This clonotype was counted between two and nine times. This rearrangement joins TRBV28 to TRBJ1-4; D gene uncertain. V gave up 7 bases and J gave up 8 bases, with 11 bases separating them. The CDR3 is made up of 12 amino acids. In germline, CDR1 is MDHEN, CDR2 SYDVKM. The CDR3 protein is CASTEGGEKLFF. In DNA, the CDR3 is TGTGCCAGCACAGAAGGAGGGGAAAAACTGTTTTTT.

This clonotype has a handful of counts. J is TRBJ1-2 and V is TRBV11-2, with TRBD1 matching over 10 bases. The CDR3 covers 13 residues. Germline V CDR1 and CDR2: SGHAT, FQNNGV. V lost 5 bases and J lost 7; bases outside the gene matches: 4. CDR3 in DNA: TGTGCCAGCAGCCATCGGACAGGGGGTGGCTACACCTTC. Residues: CASSHRTGGGYTF.

This clonotype showed up just a few times. The V and J genes are TRBV20-1 and TRBJ1-2, with a possible D match to TRBD1 (5 bases). In germline, CDR1 is DFQATT, CDR2 SNEGSKA (reference sequence). The germline V and J ends were trimmed by 0 bases and 5 bases, with 13 bases remaining between them. The CDR3 has 14 amino acids. The CDR3 sequence is CSARETAIFYGYTF. CDR3 in DNA: TGCAGTGCTAGAGAGACAGCGATCTTTTATGGCTACACCTTC.

The sample holds many counts of this clonotype. The V call is TRBV7-2, the J call TRBJ2-5; no reliable D call. Trimming stripped 3 bases from V and 5 bases from J, with 16 bases between. CDR3 size: 15 residues. Germline V gene sequence: CDR1 SGHTA, CDR2 FQGNSA. CDR3 protein: CASSFGDLLFETQYF. CDR3 bases: TGTGCCAGCAGCTTTGGCGACCTCTTATTTGAGACCCAGTACTTC.

In this sample, this clonotype turned up many times. The chain has TRBV20-1 and TRBJ1-2; D might be TRBD1 (6 bases). Germline CDR1 and CDR2: DFQATT and SNEGSKA (reference sequence). Trimming cost V 7 bases and J 6 bases, with 21 bases left between them. The CDR3 extends over 14 amino acids. CDR3 sequence (DNA): TGCAGTGTGAGAGGGGGGGCCACACCCAATGGCTACACCTTC. Translation gives CSVRGGATPNGYTF.